These T cell receptor beta chains were read from a single sample in a study of cytomegalovirus exposure and HLA in healthy donors. Some clones are missing from TCRdb's copy, which holds only in-frame ones; the method was immunoSEQ multiplex PCR. This table holds about 72,000 clones. The sample consisted of PBMCs. Receptor source: a middle-aged man in good health and CMV-seronegative. Both conserved end residues are part of each CDR3. D genes are given only for firm matches. Only part of the rows carry a size: once, few, many, or a class if the clone is expanded.

TRBD1	NA	TRBV19	TRBJ1-5	TGTGCCAGTAGTACCCAGGGGGTTGGTCAGCCCCAGCATTTT	CASSTQGVGQPQHF
TRBD2	NA	TRBV2	TRBJ2-5	TGTGCCAGCAGTGTTAGCGGGGTCGGGGAGACCCAGTACTTC	CASSVSGVGETQYF
TRBD1	NA	TRBV7-8	TRBJ2-7	TGTGCCAGCAGCTTAGAGCTGGACAGGGGGGTCCGACACTACGAGCAGTACTTC	CASSLELDRGVRHYEQYF
NA	NA	TRBV9	TRBJ1-2	TGTGCCAGCAGTGGGGGGGGCTACACCTTC	CASSGGGYTF
NA	NA	TRBV7-7	TRBJ2-1	TGTGCTAGCAGCTTAGCGGGACAGAGGAGCTCCTACAATGAGCAGTTCTTC	CASSLAGQRSSYNEQFF
TRBD1	NA	TRBV6-5	TRBJ1-2	TGTGCCAGCAGTTACACCGGACAGGGGTTTTATGGCTACACCTTC	CASSYTGQGFYGYTF
NA	NA	TRBV6-1	TRBJ1-2	TGTGCCAGTCGACAGGAAAGGGGCTACACCTTC	CASRQERGYTF
TRBD1	medium-sized	TRBV7-9	TRBJ1-4	TGTGCCAGCAGCTCCCCCCCGGGACAGGGCCATGAAAAACTGTTTTTT	CASSSPPGQGHEKLFF
NA	NA	TRBV15	TRBJ2-1	TGTGCCACCAGCAGAGATCGCGGGGCCCAGAGCTCCTACAATGAGCAGTTCTTC	CATSRDRGAQSSYNEQFF
NA	NA	TRBV19	TRBJ2-1	TGTGCCAGTAGTTACAGAAGCTCCTACAATGAGCAGTTCTTC	CASSYRSSYNEQFF
TRBD1	NA	TRBV4-1	TRBJ1-2	TGCGCCAGCAGCCAGACCCGGGACAGGGAGGGGGGCCGCATTGGCTACACCTTC	CASSQTRDREGGRIGYTF
TRBD2	NA	TRBV13	TRBJ2-5	TGTGCCAGCAGCTCAGCGGGGAAAGAGACCCAGTACTTC	CASSSAGKETQYF
NA	NA	TRBV11-2	TRBJ2-2	TGTGCCAGCAGCTTATCAGGGAATGTAGGGGAGCTGTTTTTT	CASSLSGNVGELFF
TRBD1	NA	TRBV28	TRBJ1-1	TGTGCCAGCAGTTTATGGGGCCAGGGGGATAGATTGAACACTGAAGCTTTCTTT	CASSLWGQGDRLNTEAFF
NA	NA	TRBV11-1	TRBJ2-7	TGTGCCAGCAGTAGCCTTGCGGGTTTCATAAACGAGCAGTACTTC	CASSSLAGFINEQYF
NA	NA	TRBV5-1	TRBJ2-7	TGCGCCAGCAGCTACCTCGGCGGCACCTACGAGCAGTACTTC	CASSYLGGTYEQYF
TRBD1	NA	TRBV6-5	TRBJ1-1	TGTGCCAGCAGTTACGGACAGGACACTGAAGCTTTCTTT	CASSYGQDTEAFF
TRBD1	NA	TRBV18	TRBJ2-2	TGTGCCGGCTCGCAAACCGGGACAGGGGTGAGCGGGGAGCTGTTTTTT	CAGSQTGTGVSGELFF
TRBD2	NA	TRBV29-1	TRBJ2-3	TGCAGTCTGAGAGGGACTAGCGGGGGGGTGGATACGCAGTATTTT	CSLRGTSGGVDTQYF
NA	NA	TRBV5-4	TRBJ2-7	TGTGCCAGCAGCTTGGCGGGGTTCTACGAGCAGTACTTC	CASSLAGFYEQYF